These 26 T cell receptor beta chains were sequenced from one sample in a study of shared clonotypes between healthy human individuals. Positive CCR7 selection of CD45RO-negative cells yielded the naive CD8 cells, and terminally differentiated effector memory CD45RA+ cells were excluded. Sequencing used immunoSEQ multiplex PCR; TCRdb keeps in-frame clones, though not all of them. The data contain more than 2 million clones, roughly 93% of them singletons. Sequencing used naive CD8+ T cells from PBMCs. These receptors all come from a man between 18 and 29 years old in good health. Some clones in this sample may be carry-over from other donors' samples.

The chain combines TRBV27 with TRBJ1-2, with TRBD1 identical over 7 bases. The CDR3 has 15 amino acids. V trimming: 3 bases; J trimming: 5 bases; junction bases outside the gene matches: 9. The germline V gene has CDR1 MNHEY and CDR2 SMNVEV (reference sequence). CDR3 residues: CASSFLRDSFYGYTF. The CDR3 DNA is TGTGCCAGCAGTTTCCTCCGGGACAGCTTTTATGGCTACACCTTC.

The V gene is TRBV10-2, the J gene TRBJ2-7; unclear D gene. This CDR3 comprises 13 residues. V dropped 7 bases and J dropped 5 bases, with 15 bases sitting between them. Germline V gene lookup returns CDR1 WSHSY and CDR2 SAAADI. CDR3 sequence reads: CASTFRGSNEQYF. CDR3 nucleotides: TGCGCCAGCACCTTCAGAGGTAGCAACGAGCAGTACTTC.

This clone was observed a single time. The V gene is TRBV27, the J gene TRBJ2-1, with D perhaps TRBD1 (5 bases). Germline CDR1 reads MNHEY; CDR2 reads SMNVEV (reference sequence). This CDR3 comprises 14 residues. V was trimmed by 5 bases and J by 7 bases, leaving 15 bases between them. CDR3 protein: CASSPYNAGNEQFF. CDR3 DNA sequence: TGTGCCAGCAGTCCATATAATGCAGGGAATGAGCAGTTCTTC.

Regarding this clone: Compared with germline, one end of the junction differs, possibly owing to a read error. The genes are TRBV9 and TRBJ1-2; 7 nucleotides match TRBD1. Germline lookup yields CDR1 SGDLS and CDR2 YYNGEE. The CDR3 runs 14 residues. As DNA, the CDR3 is TGTGCCAGCAGCGCCGACAGGGTGGCCTATGGCCACACCTTC. This sequence encodes CASSADRVAYGHTF.

This chain uses TRBV6-5 with TRBJ1-1; D gene uncertain. CDR1 MNHEY and CDR2 SVGAGI come from the germline V gene. Trimming cost V 6 bases and J 0 bases, with 8 bases left between them. The CDR3 covers 13 residues. The CDR3 sequence: CASRFTLNTEAFF. The CDR3 region has the DNA TGTGCCAGCAGGTTCACCTTGAACACTGAAGCTTTCTTT.

The CDR3, as DNA: TGTGCCAGCCTGGGACTAGAAATCATCACCGGGGAGCTGTTTTTT. Translating it yields CASLGLEIITGELFF. The V and J genes are TRBV7-9 and TRBJ2-2; 8 bases map to TRBD2. V dropped 8 bases and J dropped 4; count of bases not matched to a gene: 9. The CDR3 spans 15 residues. Germline CDR1 is SEHNR and CDR2 is FQNEAQ (reference sequence).

CDR3 sequence reads: CASRKGAWETQYF. In DNA, the CDR3 is TGTGCCAGTAGAAAGGGGGCGTGGGAGACCCAGTACTTC. The rearrangement links TRBV28 to TRBJ2-5, with 7 bases fitting TRBD1. Germline V CDR1 and CDR2: MDHEN, SYDVKM. This CDR3 comprises 13 residues. V trimming: 9 bases; J trimming: 5 bases; junction bases outside the gene matches: 9.

Concerning this clone itself: A read error may account for a junction end that differs from germline. The chain carries TRBV27 and TRBJ2-7; D tentatively reads TRBD1 or TRBD2 (6 bases each). The germline gives CDR1 MNHEY, CDR2 SMNVEV (reference sequence). The CDR3 has 16 amino acids. The CDR3 DNA reads TGTGCCAGCAGTTCCAGCGGAGGGGACAAATATTTCGGGCGATATTTC. It is translated as CASSSSGGDKYFGRYF.

Concerning this clone: This same CDR3 is encoded by further DNA sequences in the sample. The genes are TRBV7-9 and TRBJ1-1; D uncertain. V was cut by 0 bases and J by 8 bases, with 1 base left in between. Germline CDR1 and CDR2: SEHNR and FQNEAQ (reference sequence). This CDR3 has 10 residues. CDR3 in amino acids: CASSLAEAFF. The CDR3 DNA is TGTGCCAGCAGCTTAGCCGAAGCTTTCTTT.

The rearrangement links TRBV2 to TRBJ2-3; unclear D gene. This CDR3 spans 14 amino acids. The V and J ends lost 8 bases and 2 bases respectively, with 14 bases between them. Per germline, CDR1 SNHLY and CDR2 FYNNEI. The CDR3 sequence: CASDSRRSTDTQYF. The DNA for the CDR3 is TGTGCCAGCGACTCCCGCAGGTCCACAGATACGCAGTATTTT.

The CDR3 nucleotides read TGTGCCTGGGCCCTGCGTTACGAGCAGTACTTC. Protein product: CAWALRYEQYF. The genes are TRBV30 and TRBJ2-7; D gene ambiguous. Germline CDR1 is GTSNPN and CDR2 is SVGIG (reference sequence). The CDR3 covers 11 residues. V lost 5 bases to trimming and J lost 4 bases, with 9 bases between them.

The chain recombines TRBV7-9 with TRBJ1-2; D possibly corresponds to TRBD1 (5 bases). V was clipped by 8 bases and J by 6 bases, with 16 bases between them. The CDR3 is made up of 13 amino acids. Germline V gene sequence: CDR1 SEHNR, CDR2 FQNEAQ (reference sequence). The CDR3 sequence: CASRTAGVDGYTF. The DNA for the CDR3 is TGTGCCAGCCGAACGGCGGGGGTCGATGGCTACACCTTC.

This chain uses TRBV6-5 with TRBJ2-7; no reliable D call. Germline V gene data show CDR1 as MNHEY and CDR2 as SVGAGI. Trimming took off 1 base at V and 2 bases at J, with 6 bases between the two ends. This CDR3 region has 13 residues. CDR3 residues: CASSYLPTYEQYF. Written as DNA, the CDR3 is TGTGCCAGCAGTTACTTGCCTACCTACGAGCAGTACTTC.

As concerns this clone: Within the sample, other DNA sequences also encode this same CDR3. The V call is TRBV11-2, the J call TRBJ2-3; the D is unclear. CDR1 and CDR2 from the germline V gene are SGHAT and FQNNGV. CDR3 length equals 15 residues. Trimming left V 1 base short and J 2 bases short, with 10 bases between. CDR3 DNA: TGTGCCAGCAGCTTAGGGTCCGGAGACACAGATACGCAGTATTTT. Its protein product is CASSLGSGDTDTQYF.

The chain couples TRBV7-9 to TRBJ2-7; D is uncertain. V lost 1 base, J lost 2 bases, and 12 bases lay in between. Germline V gene lookup returns CDR1 SEHNR and CDR2 FQNEAQ (reference sequence). There are 15 residues in the CDR3. The CDR3 DNA reads as TGTGCCAGCAGCTTAGTTGGTCAGCCCCCCTACGAGCAGTACTTC. Residues: CASSLVGQPPYEQYF.

The chain combines TRBV18 with TRBJ2-5; perhaps TRBD2 as D (7 bases). This CDR3 has 12 residues. The germline V gene encodes CDR1 KGHSH and CDR2 LQKENI. V lost 0 bases and J lost 13, with 12 bases in between. CDR3 bases: TGTGCCAGCTCACCACCTCGGGGGGCCCCGTACTTC. Its protein product is CASSPPRGAPYF.

In the case of this clone: Other DNA sequences in this specimen translate into the identical CDR3. V gene TRBV27 combines with J gene TRBJ2-7; 9 bases agree with TRBD1. The J segment lost 3 bases and the V segment lost 4 bases, leaving 4 bases of the junction unmatched. The CDR3 extends over 14 amino acids. CDR1 is MNHEY and CDR2 is SMNVEV in the germline V gene (reference sequence). The CDR3 region is CASSSGQGIYEQYF. The CDR3 DNA sequence: TGTGCCAGCAGTTCGGGACAGGGAATCTACGAGCAGTACTTC.

The chain recombines TRBV6-5 with TRBJ1-2, with D maybe TRBD1 (5 bases). Per germline, CDR1 MNHEY and CDR2 SVGAGI. V lost 2 bases, J lost 8 bases, and 15 bases lay in between. The CDR3 loop spans 14 amino acids. In DNA form, the CDR3 reads TGTGCCAGCAGTTACGGGCTAGGGACGGACGGCTACACCTTC. Translated, it gives CASSYGLGTDGYTF.

This rearrangement joins TRBV5-4 to TRBJ2-5; D might be TRBD2 (5 bases). V lost 2 bases to trimming and J lost 5 bases, with 13 bases between them. The CDR3 is 14 residues long. The V gene's germline CDR1 is SGHNT and CDR2 YYREEE (reference sequence). The chain's CDR3 is CASSFIGGWETQYF. In nucleotides, the CDR3 is TGTGCCAGCAGCTTTATAGGCGGGTGGGAGACCCAGTACTTC.

This sequence joins TRBV6-5 and TRBJ2-2; 8 bases fit TRBD1. Germline V gene data show CDR1 as MNHEY and CDR2 as SVGAGI. Trimming took 2 bases from V and 6 from J; bases not matched to a gene: 5. The CDR3 totals 15 residues. Written as DNA, the CDR3 is TGTGCCAGCAGTTACAAGGACAGGGCCCCCGGGGAGCTGTTTTTT. As protein: CASSYKDRAPGELFF.

V usage is TRBV29-1 and J usage is TRBJ2-1; 7 nucleotides agree with TRBD2. Unmatched junction bases numbered 7, after V lost 5 bases and J lost 0 bases. Per the germline V gene, CDR1 is SQVTM and CDR2 is ANQGSEA. The CDR3 totals 15 residues. CDR3 sequence: CSVWEGGNSYNEQFF. The CDR3 bases are TGCAGCGTTTGGGAGGGAGGGAACTCCTACAATGAGCAGTTCTTC.

The CDR3 DNA follows: TGTGCCAGCACCTTCTGGGCGGGACAGAGCTACGAGCAGTACTTC. Its translation is CASTFWAGQSYEQYF. The chain employs TRBV28 and TRBJ2-7; TRBD1 is a possible D gene (7 bases). CDR1 is MDHEN, CDR2 SYDVKM, per germline. The V and J ends lost 7 bases and 3 bases respectively, with 19 bases between them. CDR3 length: 15 amino acids.

The CDR3 nucleotides are TGTGCCAGCAGCCACCCCGCCCGGCACCCCTACGAGCAGTACTTC. Amino acid sequence: CASSHPARHPYEQYF. This sequence joins TRBV28 and TRBJ2-7; D remains ambiguous. Trimming removed 6 bases at V and 2 bases at J, with 17 bases between. CDR3 size: 15 residues. Germline CDR1 and CDR2: MDHEN and SYDVKM.

DNA of the CDR3: TGTGCCATCCTACCAGACACGGGAGACCCGAGCTCCTACAATGAGCAGTTCTTC. Translated: CAILPDTGDPSSYNEQFF. This rearrangement joins TRBV10-3 to TRBJ2-1, with D possibly being TRBD2 (6 bases). CDR1 and CDR2 from the germline V gene are ENHRY and SYGVKD. The CDR3 contains 18 residues. The V and J ends lost 8 bases and 0 bases respectively, with 23 bases between them.

The chain combines TRBV27 with TRBJ2-1; TRBD2 matches at 7 bases. Germline CDR1 reads MNHEY; CDR2 reads SMNVEV (reference sequence). This CDR3 comprises 15 residues. Trimming removed 5 bases from V and 3 bases from J; junction bases left unmatched: 7. As DNA, the CDR3 is TGTGCCAGCAGTCCTCTAGCGGCAGGCTACAATGAGCAGTTCTTC. It translates to CASSPLAAGYNEQFF.

The V call is TRBV19, the J call TRBJ2-7; TRBD2 agrees at 7 bases. V shed 8 bases and J 6 bases; nucleotides not matched to a gene: 16. Germline CDR1 reads LNHDA; CDR2 reads SQIVND (reference sequence). CDR3 length equals 15 residues. The CDR3: CASSFPGLGPSEQYF. The CDR3 bases are TGTGCCAGTTCCTTCCCCGGACTAGGCCCGAGCGAGCAGTACTTC.